This T cell receptor beta chain appears in the sequencing data of a study of shared clonotypes between healthy human individuals. The table came from immunoSEQ multiplex PCR; TCRdb's copy has only in-frame clones and leaves some out. This sample carries 2 million to 2.5 million clones, 92% of them seen once, and the ten largest clones take 0.3% to 0.45%. The germline V and J ends were trimmed by 0 bases and 2 bases, with 14 bases remaining between them. The CDR3 spans 16 residues. In germline, CDR1 is ENHRY, CDR2 SYGVKD. The healthy adult donors were HIV-negative and reported no recent acute infections or vaccinations.

V gene TRBV10-3 combines with J gene TRBJ2-7; D possibly corresponds to TRBD2 (6 bases). The sample taken for sequencing was naive CD4+ T cells from PBMCs. Documented subset: CD45RA+ positively selected. This TCR came from a man in his late teens or twenties in good health. Some clones in this sample may be carry-over from other donors' samples. The CDR3 sequence is CAISESRREKAYEQYF. The CDR3 DNA reads TGTGCCATCAGTGAGTCGAGACGGGAGAAAGCCTACGAGCAGTACTTC.